These T cell receptor beta chains were read from a single sample in a study of T cell responses to AZD1222 COVID-19 vaccine. The data were produced by immunoSEQ multiplex PCR, yet TCRdb's version contains in-frame clones alone and is incomplete. Of about 150,000 clones listed, approximately 90% are singletons. This specimen consisted of peripheral blood, obtained on day 0 of AZD1222 vaccination. These receptors originate from an adult in good health. Each CDR3 is given with its conserved first and last residue. The D gene is left open where the match is weak. For some rows the clone size is stated as once, few or many, or as a class when expanded; others skip it.

j_gene: TRBJ1-6
v_gene: TRBV21-1
abundance: .
d_gene: .
CDR3nt: TGTGCCAGCAGCATCATAGAGGGGTCTCATTCACCCCTCCACTTT
CDR3aa: CASSIIEGSHSPLHF

j_gene: TRBJ2-3
v_gene: TRBV2
abundance: .
d_gene: TRBD1
CDR3nt: TGTGCCAGCAGACCCGGAACTGGACAGGGGTACTACACAGATACGCAGTATTTT
CDR3aa: CASRPGTGQGYYTDTQYF

j_gene: TRBJ2-7
v_gene: TRBV2
abundance: few
d_gene: .
CDR3nt: TGTGCCAGCAAGGACAGCTCCTACGAGCAGTACTTC
CDR3aa: CASKDSSYEQYF

j_gene: TRBJ2-2
v_gene: TRBV7-9
abundance: .
d_gene: .
CDR3nt: TGTGCCAGCAGCCCGGGGCAGAGCTTCACCGGGGAGCTGTTTTTT
CDR3aa: CASSPGQSFTGELFF

j_gene: TRBJ2-1
v_gene: TRBV7-2
abundance: once
d_gene: .
CDR3nt: TGTGCCAGCAGCTTAGTGGCCAGGACTCGCTACAATGAGCAGTTCTTC
CDR3aa: CASSLVARTRYNEQFF

j_gene: TRBJ2-7
v_gene: TRBV7-3
abundance: .
d_gene: .
CDR3nt: TGTGCCAGCAGCCCCCCAGGTGGAGAGCAGTACTTC
CDR3aa: CASSPPGGEQYF

j_gene: TRBJ2-7
v_gene: TRBV27
abundance: once
d_gene: .
CDR3nt: TGTGCCAGCAGGTCCGGCGGAGACTACGAGCAGTACTTC
CDR3aa: CASRSGGDYEQYF

j_gene: TRBJ2-1
v_gene: TRBV6-5
abundance: many
d_gene: TRBD2
CDR3nt: TGTGCCAGCAGTTACCCCCGTAGCGGGGGACCACGTGAGCAGTTCTTC
CDR3aa: CASSYPRSGGPREQFF

j_gene: TRBJ1-5
v_gene: TRBV5-5
abundance: .
d_gene: .
CDR3nt: TGTGCCAGCAGCTTGTCGGCGATTAGCAATCAGCCCCAGCATTTT
CDR3aa: CASSLSAISNQPQHF

j_gene: TRBJ2-5
v_gene: TRBV2
abundance: .
d_gene: TRBD1
CDR3nt: TGTGCCAGTAACGGACAGGTCGACTTCCAAGAGACCCAGTACTTC
CDR3aa: CASNGQVDFQETQYF

j_gene: TRBJ1-2
v_gene: TRBV6-5
abundance: few
d_gene: .
CDR3nt: TGTGCCAGCAGCCCCGGGGCGGGGGGTGGCTACACCTTC
CDR3aa: CASSPGAGGGYTF

j_gene: TRBJ1-4
v_gene: TRBV4-3
abundance: .
d_gene: .
CDR3nt: TGCGCCAGCAGCCAACAGGGGTCCGGAAAACTGTTTTTT
CDR3aa: CASSQQGSGKLFF

j_gene: TRBJ1-2
v_gene: TRBV5-1
abundance: few
d_gene: TRBD1
CDR3nt: TGCGCCAGCAGCTTGGGCGGGGACAGGGCTGGTGGCTACACCTTC
CDR3aa: CASSLGGDRAGGYTF

j_gene: TRBJ1-5
v_gene: TRBV28
abundance: once
d_gene: .
CDR3nt: TGTGCCAGCAGTTTAAACTTGCAGGGTTACCAGCCCCAGCATTTT
CDR3aa: CASSLNLQGYQPQHF

j_gene: TRBJ1-2
v_gene: TRBV6-5
abundance: few
d_gene: .
CDR3nt: TGTGCCAGCAGTTCAGGGTGGGGCTACACCTTC
CDR3aa: CASSSGWGYTF

j_gene: TRBJ1-1
v_gene: TRBV10-2
abundance: .
d_gene: .
CDR3nt: TGCGCCAGCAGTGAACAATCCCGGACTGAAGCTTTCTTT
CDR3aa: CASSEQSRTEAFF

j_gene: TRBJ2-7
v_gene: TRBV29-1
abundance: once
d_gene: .
CDR3nt: TGCAGCGTTGTGGGGCAGGGATTCTACGAGCAGTACTTC
CDR3aa: CSVVGQGFYEQYF

j_gene: TRBJ2-7
v_gene: TRBV7-2
abundance: .
d_gene: .
CDR3nt: TGTGCCAGCAGCTTAGACAGATCCTACGAGCAGTACTTC
CDR3aa: CASSLDRSYEQYF

j_gene: TRBJ2-7
v_gene: TRBV7-8
abundance: .
d_gene: .
CDR3nt: TGTGCCAGCAGCTTAGGGGGGGGGACAATGCGGCACGAGCAGTACTTC
CDR3aa: CASSLGGGTMRHEQYF

j_gene: TRBJ1-1
v_gene: TRBV7-2
abundance: .
d_gene: TRBD1
CDR3nt: TGTGCCAGCAGCTTCCGCCAGGGGGGGTTGGCTTTCTTT
CDR3aa: CASSFRQGGLAFF

j_gene: TRBJ2-1
v_gene: TRBV5-1
abundance: .
d_gene: TRBD1
CDR3nt: TGCGCCAGCAGCATGGGACAGGGAGGGGATGAGCAGTTCTTC
CDR3aa: CASSMGQGGDEQFF

j_gene: TRBJ1-6
v_gene: TRBV10-1
abundance: once
d_gene: .
CDR3nt: TGCGCCAGCAGTGAGCCCCACCCCAGGGGTAATTCACCCCTCCACTTT
CDR3aa: CASSEPHPRGNSPLHF

j_gene: TRBJ1-5
v_gene: TRBV5-1
abundance: few
d_gene: .
CDR3nt: TGCGCCAGCAGCTCCACCGGGACTAAAGATCAGCCCCAGCATTTT
CDR3aa: CASSSTGTKDQPQHF

j_gene: TRBJ2-2
v_gene: TRBV7-6
abundance: .
d_gene: .
CDR3nt: TGTGCCAGCAGCTTAGGAGGTGCGGAAAACACCGGGGAGCTGTTTTTT
CDR3aa: CASSLGGAENTGELFF

j_gene: TRBJ2-3
v_gene: TRBV2
abundance: .
d_gene: .
CDR3nt: TGTGCCAGCAGTGTGGGGGGGCTGCTCGCAGATACGCAGTATTTT
CDR3aa: CASSVGGLLADTQYF

j_gene: TRBJ1-4
v_gene: TRBV7-2
abundance: .
d_gene: TRBD1
CDR3nt: TGTGCCAGCAGCTTAGGTGGCAGGGGGACGGCAACTAATGAAAAACTGTTTTTT
CDR3aa: CASSLGGRGTATNEKLFF

j_gene: TRBJ1-3
v_gene: TRBV18
abundance: .
d_gene: .
CDR3nt: TGTGCCAGCTCACCACCGCAACAGCACTCTGGAAACACCATATATTTT
CDR3aa: CASSPPQQHSGNTIYF

j_gene: TRBJ1-4
v_gene: TRBV6-5
abundance: .
d_gene: TRBD1
CDR3nt: TGTGCCACCAGACCCGGACAGGGGGGTAGTGAAAAACTGTTTTTT
CDR3aa: CATRPGQGGSEKLFF

j_gene: TRBJ2-1
v_gene: TRBV11-1
abundance: .
d_gene: TRBD2
CDR3nt: TGTGCCAGCAGGATGAGCGGGGATAATGAGCAGTTCTTC
CDR3aa: CASRMSGDNEQFF

j_gene: TRBJ1-4
v_gene: TRBV6-5
abundance: .
d_gene: TRBD1
CDR3nt: TGTGCCAGCAGTTACTGGGGGACAGACAATGAAAAACTGTTTTTT
CDR3aa: CASSYWGTDNEKLFF

j_gene: TRBJ1-2
v_gene: TRBV7-2
abundance: few
d_gene: TRBD1
CDR3nt: TGTGCCAGCAGCCTACAGGGGGGGCTTGGCTACACCTTC
CDR3aa: CASSLQGGLGYTF

j_gene: TRBJ1-1
v_gene: TRBV3-1/TRBV3-2
abundance: .
d_gene: TRBD1
CDR3nt: TGTGCCAGCAGCCAAGGGGACAGGGGGAAAGCTTTCTTT
CDR3aa: CASSQGDRGKAFF

j_gene: TRBJ1-2
v_gene: TRBV4-1
abundance: once
d_gene: .
CDR3nt: TGCGCCAGCAGCCAAGATGCCGGCTATGGCTACACCTTC
CDR3aa: CASSQDAGYGYTF

j_gene: TRBJ1-1
v_gene: TRBV4-3
abundance: few
d_gene: .
CDR3nt: TGCGCCAGCAGCCAAGATAGAGACACTGAAGCTTTCTTT
CDR3aa: CASSQDRDTEAFF

j_gene: TRBJ2-7
v_gene: TRBV4-3
abundance: once
d_gene: .
CDR3nt: TGCGCCAGCAGCCAAGAAACGTTCTCCGAGCAGTACTTC
CDR3aa: CASSQETFSEQYF

j_gene: TRBJ2-7
v_gene: TRBV27
abundance: .
d_gene: TRBD1
CDR3nt: TGTGCCAGCAGTTTAAGGGGGACAGGGGGCTACGAGCAGTACTTC
CDR3aa: CASSLRGTGGYEQYF

j_gene: TRBJ1-5
v_gene: TRBV11-2
abundance: .
d_gene: .
CDR3nt: TGTGCCAGCAGCTTAGTTTCAGGGGCGAATCAGCCCCAGCATTTT
CDR3aa: CASSLVSGANQPQHF

j_gene: TRBJ1-1
v_gene: TRBV5-4
abundance: .
d_gene: TRBD1
CDR3nt: TGTGCCAGCAGCCCCGGTGGCAGGGGGCCTACCACTGAAGCTTTCTTT
CDR3aa: CASSPGGRGPTTEAFF

j_gene: TRBJ1-4
v_gene: TRBV19
abundance: .
d_gene: .
CDR3nt: TGTGCCAGTAGGACCGGGGGTAATGAAAAACTGTTTTTT
CDR3aa: CASRTGGNEKLFF

j_gene: TRBJ1-1
v_gene: TRBV6-4
abundance: few
d_gene: TRBD1
CDR3nt: TGTGCCAGCAGTGCCCTACCGGGACAGGGAGGCGCTTTCTTT
CDR3aa: CASSALPGQGGAFF

j_gene: TRBJ1-5
v_gene: TRBV19
abundance: few
d_gene: .
CDR3nt: TGTGCCAGTAGTGGAACAGGGAATTATCAGCCCCAGCATTTT
CDR3aa: CASSGTGNYQPQHF

j_gene: TRBJ2-7
v_gene: TRBV6-5
abundance: .
d_gene: TRBD1
CDR3nt: TGTGCCAGCAGTCCAGGGGGCTCCTACGAGCAGTACTTC
CDR3aa: CASSPGGSYEQYF

j_gene: TRBJ1-3
v_gene: TRBV6-1
abundance: few
d_gene: .
CDR3nt: TGTGCCAGCAGTGAAACGGGGGCTGGAAACACCATATATTTT
CDR3aa: CASSETGAGNTIYF